This T cell receptor beta chain is drawn from a study of blood T cell repertoires in COVID-19. Whole-study context: The study drew acute and convalescent COVID-19 samples from the United States, Italy and Spain. Sources were T cells, B-cell-depleted T cells, or PBMCs; the material itself was cDNA or gDNA.

Per the original data handling: Cell counts per sample came from amplifying reference gene primers. Assay used: immunoSEQ multiplex PCR; TCRdb lists only in-frame clones, some missing. V and J calls and clone size come straight from that table; D and trimming were deduced from the DNA. The sample yields about 34,000 clones, 65% to 90% seen once. Trimming at V came to 8 bases and at J to 7 bases, leaving 7 bases not matched to a gene. Germline CDR1 reads SNHLY; CDR2 reads FYNNEI. This CDR3 is built from 13 residues. The V call is TRBV2, the J call TRBJ2-1; 8 bases align to TRBD2. Sequenced sample: peripheral blood. The sequence came from a woman aged 60-75 years with active COVID-19. The CDR3 DNA sequence: TGTGCCAGCTCCGCGGGAGGCGGGAATGAGCAGTTCTTC. It codes for CASSAGGGNEQFF.